This T cell receptor beta chain was sequenced in a study of beta chain features in type 1 diabetes. Findings and limits, study-wide: Across all four CD4+ subsets, people with type 1 diabetes showed modestly shorter TCRB CDR3s. It was not settled here whether HLA type affects TCRB rearrangement.

The sequenced template was cDNA made from the entire isolated RNA. The data were produced by immunoSEQ multiplex PCR, yet TCRdb's version contains in-frame clones alone and is incomplete. The sample lists about 220,000 clones; approximately 10% were seen once. This clone was recorded a few times. Its antigen remains unknown. V was clipped by 3 bases and J by 4 bases, with 13 bases between them. CDR1 and CDR2 from the germline V gene are GTSNPN and SVGIG (reference sequence). The CDR3 consists of 14 residues. The J gene is TRBJ1-5, the V gene TRBV30; maybe TRBD1 (5 bases). Sequencing was done on a sample of central memory CD4+ T cells from blood. The sequence was obtained from a man in his late teens or twenties in good health. CDR3 loop: CAWSAQGGNQPQHF. In nucleotides, the CDR3 is TGTGCCTGGAGCGCTCAGGGAGGGAATCAGCCCCAGCATTTT. Filled out from reference TRBV30 and TRBJ1-5, the complete variable domain reads SQTIHQWPATLVQPVGSPLSLECTVEGTSNPNLYWYRQAAGRGLQLLFYSVGIGQISSEVPQNLSASRPQDRQFILSSKKLLLSDSGFYLCAWSAQGGNQPQHFGDGTRLSIL.